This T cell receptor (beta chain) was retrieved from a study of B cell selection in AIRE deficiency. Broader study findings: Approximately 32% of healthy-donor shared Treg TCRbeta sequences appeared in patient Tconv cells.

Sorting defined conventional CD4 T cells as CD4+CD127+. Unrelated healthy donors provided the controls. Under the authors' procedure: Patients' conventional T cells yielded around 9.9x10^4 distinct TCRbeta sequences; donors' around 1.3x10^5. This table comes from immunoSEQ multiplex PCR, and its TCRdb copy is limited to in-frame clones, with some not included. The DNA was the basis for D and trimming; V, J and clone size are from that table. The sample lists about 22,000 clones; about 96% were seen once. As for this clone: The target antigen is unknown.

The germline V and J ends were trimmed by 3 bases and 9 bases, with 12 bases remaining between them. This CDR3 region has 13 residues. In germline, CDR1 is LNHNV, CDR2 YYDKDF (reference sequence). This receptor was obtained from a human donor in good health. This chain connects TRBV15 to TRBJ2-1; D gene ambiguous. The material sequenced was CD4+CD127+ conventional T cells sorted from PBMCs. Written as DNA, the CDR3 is TGTGCCACCAGCAGCCCCACAAGGGTTGAGCAGTTCTTC. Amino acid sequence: CATSSPTRVEQFF. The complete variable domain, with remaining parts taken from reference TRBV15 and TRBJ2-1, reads DAMVIQNPRYQVTQFGKPVTLSCSQTLNHNVMYWYQQKSSQAPKLLFHYYDKDFNNEADTPDNFQSRRPNTSFCFLDIRSPGLGDTAMYLCATSSPTRVEQFFGPGTRLTVL.